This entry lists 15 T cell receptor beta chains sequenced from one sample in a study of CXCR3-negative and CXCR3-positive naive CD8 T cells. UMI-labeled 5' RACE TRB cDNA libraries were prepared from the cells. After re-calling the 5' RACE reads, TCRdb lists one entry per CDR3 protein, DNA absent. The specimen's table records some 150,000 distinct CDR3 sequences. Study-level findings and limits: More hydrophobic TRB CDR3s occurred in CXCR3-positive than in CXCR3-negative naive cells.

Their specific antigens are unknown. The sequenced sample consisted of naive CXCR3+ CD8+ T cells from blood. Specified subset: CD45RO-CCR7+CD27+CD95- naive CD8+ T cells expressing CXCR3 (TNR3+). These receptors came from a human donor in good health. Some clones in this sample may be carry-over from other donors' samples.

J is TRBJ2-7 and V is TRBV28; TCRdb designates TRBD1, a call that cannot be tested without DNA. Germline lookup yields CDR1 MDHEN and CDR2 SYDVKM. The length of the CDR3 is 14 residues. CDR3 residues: CASSPQGAGYEQYF.

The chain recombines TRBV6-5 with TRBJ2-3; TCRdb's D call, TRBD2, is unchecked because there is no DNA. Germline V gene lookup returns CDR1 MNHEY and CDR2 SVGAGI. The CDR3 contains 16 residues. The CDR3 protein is CASSYSTGTRGYTQYF.

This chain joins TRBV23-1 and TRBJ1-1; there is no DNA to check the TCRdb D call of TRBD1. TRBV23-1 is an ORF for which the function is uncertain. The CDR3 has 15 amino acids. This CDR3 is CASSSTTGEDTEAFF.

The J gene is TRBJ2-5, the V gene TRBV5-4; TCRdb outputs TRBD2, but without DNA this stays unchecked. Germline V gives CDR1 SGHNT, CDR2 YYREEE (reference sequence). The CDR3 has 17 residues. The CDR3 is CASSLIFTSDNQETQYF.

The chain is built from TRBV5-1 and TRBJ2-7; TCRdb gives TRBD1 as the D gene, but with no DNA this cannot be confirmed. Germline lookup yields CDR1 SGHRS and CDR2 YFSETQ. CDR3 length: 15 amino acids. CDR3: CASSLGSGGAYEQYF.

The CDR3 loop reads CASSQVNRPNYGYTF. The chain uses TRBV3-1 and TRBJ1-2. The CDR3 has 15 amino acids. The germline CDR1 and CDR2 sequences are LGHDT and YNNKEL (reference sequence).

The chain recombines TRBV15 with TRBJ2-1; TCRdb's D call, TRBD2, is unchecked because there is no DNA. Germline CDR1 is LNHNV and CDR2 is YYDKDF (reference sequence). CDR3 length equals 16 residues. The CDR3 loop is CATSSTLAGGNNEQFF. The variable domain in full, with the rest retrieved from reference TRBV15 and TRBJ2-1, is DAMVIQNPRYQVTQFGKPVTLSCSQTLNHNVMYWYQQKSSQAPKLLFHYYDKDFNNEADTPDNFQSRRPNTSFCFLDIRSPGLGDTAMYLCATSSTLAGGNNEQFFGPGTRLTVL.

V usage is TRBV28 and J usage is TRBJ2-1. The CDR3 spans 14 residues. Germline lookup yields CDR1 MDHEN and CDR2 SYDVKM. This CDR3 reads CASSLRSNYNEQFF. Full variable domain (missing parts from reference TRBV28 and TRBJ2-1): DVKVTQSSRYLVKRTGEKVFLECVQDMDHENMFWYRQDPGLGLRLIYFSYDVKMKEKGDIPEGYSVSREKKERFSLILESASTNQTSMYLCASSLRSNYNEQFFGPGTRLTVL.

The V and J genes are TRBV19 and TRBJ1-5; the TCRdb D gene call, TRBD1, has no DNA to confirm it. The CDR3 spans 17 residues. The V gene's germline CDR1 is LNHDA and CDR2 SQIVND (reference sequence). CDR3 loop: CASSIYPTGTSNQPQHF.

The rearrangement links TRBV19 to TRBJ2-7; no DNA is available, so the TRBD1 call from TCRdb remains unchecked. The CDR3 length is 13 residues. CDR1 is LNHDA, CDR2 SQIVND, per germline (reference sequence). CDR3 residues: CASSTTLRGEQYF.

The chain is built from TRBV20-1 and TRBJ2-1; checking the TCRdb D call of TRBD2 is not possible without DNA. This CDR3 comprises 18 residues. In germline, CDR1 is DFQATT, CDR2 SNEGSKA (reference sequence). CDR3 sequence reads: CSARVGTIIAGGYNEQFF.

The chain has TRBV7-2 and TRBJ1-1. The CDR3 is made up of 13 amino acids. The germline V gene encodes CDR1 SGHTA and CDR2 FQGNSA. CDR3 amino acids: CASTILGHTEALF.

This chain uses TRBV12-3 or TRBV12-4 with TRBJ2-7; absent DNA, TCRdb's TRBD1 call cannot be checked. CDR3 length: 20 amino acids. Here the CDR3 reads CASSLPPLGGSTTFLSEQYF.

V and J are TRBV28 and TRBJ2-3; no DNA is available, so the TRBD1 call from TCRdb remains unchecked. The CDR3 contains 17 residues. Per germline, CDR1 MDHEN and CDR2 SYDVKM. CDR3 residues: CASSLGGGTIYTDTQYF.

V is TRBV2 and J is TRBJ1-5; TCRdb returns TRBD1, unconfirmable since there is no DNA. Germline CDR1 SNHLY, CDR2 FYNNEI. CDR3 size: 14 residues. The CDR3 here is CATKGGYSNQPQHF.